This section outlines one TCR beta chain sequence together with its context. Its matching antigen is unknown. This specimen comes from a study of cytomegalovirus exposure and HLA in healthy donors. Clones were sequenced by immunoSEQ multiplex PCR, and TCRdb holds only the in-frame ones, with some missing. The sample lists about 330,000 clones, 70% to 90% seen once, with 0.84% in the top ten. Study-level results: In the 130 or so validation repertoires, about 94% of cluster scores exceeded 0, per a later analysis. The majority of TCR sequences were rare, yet some public TCRs appeared in many donors.

CDR3 length: 15 amino acids. Germline-derived CDR1 and CDR2 are SGHDT and YYEEEE. Trimming took off 1 base at V and 3 bases at J, with 10 bases between the two ends. The chain carries TRBV5-6 and TRBJ1-4; D ambiguous. This TCR was sampled from a woman between 18 and 30 years old in good health and CMV-seronegative. The sequenced material came from PBMCs. The CDR3 bases are TGTGCCAGCAGCTTGTTGAACAGAGCTAATGAAAAACTGTTTTTT. The encoded protein is CASSLLNRANEKLFF.